This T cell receptor (beta chain) was recorded in a study of blood T cell repertoires in COVID-19. TCRdb's copy holds only in-frame clones and misses some; the assay was immunoSEQ multiplex PCR. Here the sample spans 75,000 to 90,000 clones, about 88% being singletons. Germline V CDR1 and CDR2: MGHRA, YSYEKL. The CDR3 sequence is 16 residues long. Trimming took off 1 base at V and 4 bases at J, with 16 bases between the two ends. This TCR derives from a man older than 75 with active or convalescent COVID-19. Sequenced material: peripheral blood. This rearrangement joins TRBV4-1 to TRBJ1-2; tentatively, D is TRBD1 (5 bases). The CDR3 spells CASSQGGASVGYGYTF. CDR3 nucleotides: TGCGCCAGCAGCCAAGGTGGGGCCTCGGTGGGCTATGGCTACACCTTC.